Below are 7 T cell receptor beta chains sequenced from a single sample in a study of T cell responses to AZD1222 COVID-19 vaccine. Libraries were prepared by immunoSEQ multiplex PCR; TCRdb keeps only in-frame clonotypes and omits some of them. The data contain some 150,000 clones, more than 90% of them singletons. The sample was peripheral blood, taken on day 0 of AZD1222 vaccination. Receptors originate from an adult in good health.

The rearrangement links TRBV7-9 to TRBJ1-5; D call uncertain. The CDR3 has 14 amino acids. The germline V gene encodes CDR1 SEHNR and CDR2 FQNEAQ (reference sequence). The V gene lost 2 bases and the J gene lost 0 bases, with 5 bases spanning the gap. Here the CDR3 reads CASSLSLSNQPQHF. The CDR3 DNA follows: TGTGCCAGCAGCTTATCCCTTAGCAATCAGCCCCAGCATTTT. Filled out from reference TRBV7-9 and TRBJ1-5, the complete variable domain reads DTGVSQNPRHKITKRGQNVTFRCDPISEHNRLYWYRQTLGQGPEFLTYFQNEAQLEKSRLLSDRFSAERPKGSFSTLEIQRTEQGDSAMYLCASSLSLSNQPQHFGDGTRLSIL.

The rearrangement joins TRBV28 to TRBJ1-2, with D unresolved. V was cut by 8 bases and J by 4 bases, with 32 bases left in between. Per the germline V gene, CDR1 is MDHEN and CDR2 is SYDVKM. The CDR3 loop spans 19 amino acids. The CDR3 loop reads CASLPQALGVRWEIYGYTF. CDR3 sequence (DNA): TGTGCCAGCCTCCCCCAGGCTTTGGGTGTAAGGTGGGAAATCTATGGCTACACCTTC.

The V and J genes are TRBV4-2 and TRBJ1-2; TRBD1 matches 9 bases. The junction had 10 bases not matched to a gene; V was cut back by 4 bases and J by 7 bases. This CDR3 has 15 amino acids. Germline lookup yields CDR1 LGHNA and CDR2 YNFKEQ. In DNA, the CDR3 is TGTGCCAGCAGCCGTGAACAGGGGGCGGGAGCTGGCTACACCTTC. Translation gives CASSREQGAGAGYTF.

This clone was seen just once. The chain employs TRBV6-5 and TRBJ2-7; possibly TRBD2 for D (6 bases). This CDR3 is built from 12 residues. Trimming took off 5 bases at V and 10 bases at J, with 15 bases between the two ends. The V gene's germline CDR1 is MNHEY and CDR2 SVGAGI. CDR3 in amino acids: CASSPRLDPQYF. CDR3 DNA: TGTGCCAGCAGTCCTCGACTAGACCCTCAGTACTTC.

The CDR3 nucleotides read TGTGCCAGCAGTGATGACTCGAGCTCCTATAATTCACCCCTCCACTTT. Its translation: CASSDDSSSYNSPLHF. The chain joins TRBV6-1 to TRBJ1-6; D call uncertain. This CDR3 has 16 residues. Germline V gene data show CDR1 as MNHNS and CDR2 as SASEGT. Trimming shortened V by 3 bases and J by 0 bases, and 9 bases separated the two germline ends.

This chain's CDR3 is CASRLQGITEAFF. The CDR3 bases are TGTGCCAGCAGACTACAGGGGATCACTGAAGCTTTCTTT. This chain connects TRBV7-2 to TRBJ1-1; 7 bases are shared with TRBD1. Looked up from germline, CDR1 is SGHTA and CDR2 is FQGNSA. With V trimmed by 6 bases and J by 4 bases, 5 bases remained unmatched. The CDR3 spans 13 residues.

This clone showed up just once. The chain recombines TRBV27 with TRBJ1-5; 7 positions agree with TRBD1. V trimming: 3 bases; J trimming: 7 bases; junction bases outside the gene matches: 9. The germline V gene encodes CDR1 MNHEY and CDR2 SMNVEV (reference sequence). The CDR3 length is 15 residues. The CDR3 protein is CASSFRAQGGQPQHF. The DNA of the CDR3 is TGTGCCAGCAGTTTCAGGGCCCAAGGGGGCCAGCCCCAGCATTTT.